The sample holds a few counts of the clone carrying this T cell receptor beta chain. Its antigen is unknown. Germline assignment: CDR1 GTSNPN and CDR2 SVGIG (reference sequence). The CDR3 is 16 residues long. Between the trimmed V and J ends, which lost 6 bases and 5 bases, there was a span of 24 bases. The entry originates in a study of cytomegalovirus exposure and HLA in healthy donors. The PCR had 60 Vbeta and 13 Jbeta primers. TCRdb keeps only in-frame clones here, not all; method: immunoSEQ multiplex PCR. This sample carries under 200,000 clones, about 80% of them seen once, and the ten largest clones take approximately 1.3%. Regarding the study as a whole: A later analysis, which compared TCR beta chains of equal frequency, found the HLA-associated ones more clonally expanded. At a 0.05 false discovery rate, a later analysis found approximately 17,000 TCR beta sequences to be associated with HLA alleles.

The receptor comes from a man aged 25-45 years in good health and CMV-seronegative. Sequenced material: PBMCs. The chain links TRBV30 to TRBJ2-3; D perhaps matches TRBD1 (5 bases). The DNA of the CDR3 is TGTGCCTGTACCCAGACAGCCACCTCAATCAAAGATACGCAGTATTTT. Protein product: CACTQTATSIKDTQYF.